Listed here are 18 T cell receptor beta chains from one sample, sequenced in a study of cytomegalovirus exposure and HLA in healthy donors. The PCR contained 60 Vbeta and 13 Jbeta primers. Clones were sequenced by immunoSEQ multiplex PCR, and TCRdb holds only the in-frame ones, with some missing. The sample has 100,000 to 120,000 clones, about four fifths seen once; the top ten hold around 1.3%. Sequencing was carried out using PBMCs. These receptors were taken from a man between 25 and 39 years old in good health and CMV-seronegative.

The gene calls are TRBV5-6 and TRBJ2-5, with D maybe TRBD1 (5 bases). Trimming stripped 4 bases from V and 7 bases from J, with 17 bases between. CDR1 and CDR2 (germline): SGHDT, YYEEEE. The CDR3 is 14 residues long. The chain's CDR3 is CASSTPDTRTTQYF. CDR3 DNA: TGTGCCAGCAGCACACCGGACACCCGTACGACCCAGTACTTC.

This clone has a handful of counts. The CDR3 nucleotides read TGCGCCAGCAAATGGACTGGCGCTAATGAGCAGTTCTTC. Protein sequence: CASKWTGANEQFF. The chain combines TRBV5-1 with TRBJ2-1, with D possibly TRBD2 on 5 matching bases. Germline V gene lookup returns CDR1 SGHRS and CDR2 YFSETQ. The V and J ends lost 6 bases and 7 bases respectively, with 14 bases between them. The CDR3 sequence is 13 residues long.

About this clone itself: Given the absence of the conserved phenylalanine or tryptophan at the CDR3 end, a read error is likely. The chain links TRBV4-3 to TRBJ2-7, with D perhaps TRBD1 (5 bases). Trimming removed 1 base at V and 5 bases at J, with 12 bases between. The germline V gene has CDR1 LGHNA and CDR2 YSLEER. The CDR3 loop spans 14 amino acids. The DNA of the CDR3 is TGCGCCAGCAGCCAAGTGGCGACAGTCCACGAGCAGTACTGC. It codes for CASSQVATVHEQYC.

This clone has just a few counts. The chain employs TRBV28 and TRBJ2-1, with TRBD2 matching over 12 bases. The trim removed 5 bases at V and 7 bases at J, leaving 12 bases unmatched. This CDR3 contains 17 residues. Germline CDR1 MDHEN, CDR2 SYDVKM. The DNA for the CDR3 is TGTGCCAGCAGTGCGTATACCGGACTAGCGGGAAGGAATGAGCAGTTCTTC. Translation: CASSAYTGLAGRNEQFF. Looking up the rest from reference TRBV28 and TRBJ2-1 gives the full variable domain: DVKVTQSSRYLVKRTGEKVFLECVQDMDHENMFWYRQDPGLGLRLIYFSYDVKMKEKGDIPEGYSVSREKKERFSLILESASTNQTSMYLCASSAYTGLAGRNEQFFGPGTRLTVL.

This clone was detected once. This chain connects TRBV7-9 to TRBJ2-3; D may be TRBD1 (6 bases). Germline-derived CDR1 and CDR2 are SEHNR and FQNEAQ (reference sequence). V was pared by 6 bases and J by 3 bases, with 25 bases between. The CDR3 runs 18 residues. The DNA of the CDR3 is TGTGCCAGCAGGTCGCCCCTACGGTACAGGGAGACTACAGATACGCAGTATTTT. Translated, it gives CASRSPLRYRETTDTQYF.

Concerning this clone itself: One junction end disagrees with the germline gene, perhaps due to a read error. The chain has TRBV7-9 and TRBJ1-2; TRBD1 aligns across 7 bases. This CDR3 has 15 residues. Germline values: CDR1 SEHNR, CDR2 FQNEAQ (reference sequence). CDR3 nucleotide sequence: TGTCCCAGCAGCTCTCCGGGACAGCCTAACTATGGCTACACCTTC. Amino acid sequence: CPSSSPGQPNYGYTF.

DNA for the CDR3: TGTGCCAGCAGCTCGGCCTCAGGGGCGCGAAATCAGCCCCAGCATTTT. Translated: CASSSASGARNQPQHF. This chain connects TRBV5-6 to TRBJ1-5; TRBD1 might be the D (6 bases). The germline V gene has CDR1 SGHDT and CDR2 YYEEEE. V lost 3 bases to trimming and J lost 4 bases, with 17 bases between them. The CDR3 is 16 amino acids.

The DNA of the CDR3 is TGTGCCAGCAGCTTGACTGACAGGGGTAGCAATCAGCCCCAGCATTTT. Translated: CASSLTDRGSNQPQHF. The rearrangement joins TRBV7-9 to TRBJ1-5, with 8 bases that match TRBD1. This CDR3 has 16 residues. The V gene's germline CDR1 is SEHNR and CDR2 FQNEAQ (reference sequence). V dropped 3 bases and J dropped 0; count of bases not matched to a gene: 4. Full variable domain (remainder filled in from reference TRBV7-9 and TRBJ1-5): DTGVSQNPRHKITKRGQNVTFRCDPISEHNRLYWYRQTLGQGPEFLTYFQNEAQLEKSRLLSDRFSAERPKGSFSTLEIQRTEQGDSAMYLCASSLTDRGSNQPQHFGDGTRLSIL.

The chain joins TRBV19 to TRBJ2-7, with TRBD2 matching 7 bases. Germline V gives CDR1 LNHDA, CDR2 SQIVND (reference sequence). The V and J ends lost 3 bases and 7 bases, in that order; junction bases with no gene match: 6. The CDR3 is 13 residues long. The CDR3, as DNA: TGTGCCAGTAGTATCGGGACTACTAATGAGCAGTACTTC. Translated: CASSIGTTNEQYF.

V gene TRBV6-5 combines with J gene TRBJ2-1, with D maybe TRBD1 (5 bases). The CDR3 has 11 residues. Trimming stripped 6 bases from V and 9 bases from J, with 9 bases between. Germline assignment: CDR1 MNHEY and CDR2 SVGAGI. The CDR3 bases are TGTGCCAGCAGGCAGGGTGGTGAGCAGTTCTTC. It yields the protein CASRQGGEQFF.

The CDR3 sequence is CASSLLGLAGIGTDTQYF. The CDR3 DNA reads TGCGCCAGCAGCCTGTTGGGACTAGCGGGAATTGGCACAGATACGCAGTATTTT. The V and J genes are TRBV4-3 and TRBJ2-3, with 13 nucleotides matching TRBD2. CDR3 length: 18 amino acids. Trimming took 4 bases from V and 1 from J; bases not matched to a gene: 8. CDR1 is LGHNA and CDR2 is YSLEER in the germline V gene.

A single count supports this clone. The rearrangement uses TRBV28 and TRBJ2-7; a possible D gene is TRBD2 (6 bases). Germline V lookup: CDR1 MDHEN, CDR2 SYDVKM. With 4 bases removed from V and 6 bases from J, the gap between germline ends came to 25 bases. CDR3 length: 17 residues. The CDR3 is CASSSRPGRGLGGEQYF. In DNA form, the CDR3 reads TGTGCCAGCAGTTCCCGGCCGGGGCGGGGTCTCGGGGGCGAGCAGTACTTC.

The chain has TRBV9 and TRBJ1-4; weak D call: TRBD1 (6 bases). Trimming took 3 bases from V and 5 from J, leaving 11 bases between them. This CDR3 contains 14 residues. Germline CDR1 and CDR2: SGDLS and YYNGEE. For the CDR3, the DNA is TGTGCCAGCAGCGGCACAGGGTACAATGAAAAACTGTTTTTT. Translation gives CASSGTGYNEKLFF.

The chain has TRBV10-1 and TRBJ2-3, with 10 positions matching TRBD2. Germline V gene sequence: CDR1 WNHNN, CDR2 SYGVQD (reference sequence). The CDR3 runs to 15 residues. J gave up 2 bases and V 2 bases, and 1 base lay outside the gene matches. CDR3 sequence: CASSEGTSATDTQYF. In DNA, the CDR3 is TGCGCCAGCAGTGAGGGGACTAGCGCCACAGATACGCAGTATTTT.

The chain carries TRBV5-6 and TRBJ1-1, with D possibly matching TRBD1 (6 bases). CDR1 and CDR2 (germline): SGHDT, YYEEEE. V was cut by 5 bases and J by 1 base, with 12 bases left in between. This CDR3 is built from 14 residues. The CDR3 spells CASRLGQRNTEAFF. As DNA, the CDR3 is TGTGCCAGCAGACTCGGACAGAGGAACACTGAAGCTTTCTTT.

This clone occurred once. The chain's CDR3 is CASSSLRDRFDNEQFF. In nucleotides, the CDR3 is TGTGCCAGCAGTTCCCTTAGGGACAGGTTTGACAATGAGCAGTTCTTC. The chain has TRBV6-5 and TRBJ2-1, with 8 bases fitting TRBD1. Germline loops: CDR1 MNHEY, CDR2 SVGAGI. Losses at the gene ends were 4 bases for V and 5 bases for J; bases not matched to a gene: 10. The CDR3 covers 16 residues.

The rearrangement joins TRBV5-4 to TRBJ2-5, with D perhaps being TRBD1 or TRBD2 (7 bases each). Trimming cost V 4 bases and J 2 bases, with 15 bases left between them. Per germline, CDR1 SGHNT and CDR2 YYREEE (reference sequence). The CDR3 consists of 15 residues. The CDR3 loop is CASSLGGDSQETQYF. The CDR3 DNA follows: TGTGCCAGCAGCCTGGGGGGGGACAGTCAAGAGACCCAGTACTTC.

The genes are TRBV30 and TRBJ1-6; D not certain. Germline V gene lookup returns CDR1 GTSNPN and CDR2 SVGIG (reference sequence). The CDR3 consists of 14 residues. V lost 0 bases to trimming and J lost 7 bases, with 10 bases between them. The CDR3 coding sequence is TGTGCCTGGAGTGTCTTGACAACAAATTCACCCCTCCACTTT. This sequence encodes CAWSVLTTNSPLHF. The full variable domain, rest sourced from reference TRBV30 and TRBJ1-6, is SQTIHQWPATLVQPVGSPLSLECTVEGTSNPNLYWYRQAAGRGLQLLFYSVGIGQISSEVPQNLSASRPQDRQFILSSKKLLLSDSGFYLCAWSVLTTNSPLHFGNGTRLTVT.